Sequencing of this T cell receptor (beta chain) was carried out in a study of T cell repertoires in cytomegalovirus infection. Across the study: Indicated by public TCR beta signatures were CMV infection and matching HLA type.

V was clipped by 6 bases and J by 0 bases; unmatched bases: 6. This CDR3 contains 16 residues. CDR1 is SGHVS and CDR2 is FNYEAQ in the germline V gene. From the reads, TCRdb called clonotypes with MiXCR, one entry per CDR3 protein. The sample includes 250,000 or so distinct CDR3 sequences, about 15% of them seen just once. J is TRBJ2-1 and V is TRBV7-6; TRBD2 matches 9 bases. Sample: CD8+ T cells from PBMCs. This sequence originates from a human donor in good health (CMV status not recorded). Some clones in this sample may be carry-over from other donors' samples. For the CDR3, the DNA is TGTGCCAGCAGTCCCAGCGGGGGGCCCTCCTACAATGAGCAGTTCTTC. Translating gives CASSPSGGPSYNEQFF.